A selection of T cell receptor beta chains follows, all from one sample in a study of Graves' ophthalmopathy and Graves' hyperthyroidism. Via MiXCR, TCRdb re-called the multiplex PCR reads, giving one row per CDR3 protein. Among some 250,000 distinct CDR3 sequences listed, 40% to 50% were seen once. The material sequenced was peripheral blood. Receptors originate from an adult man with Graves' ophthalmopathy. CDR3s include the opening cysteine and the closing phenylalanine or tryptophan. Fields, in order: clone size, V gene, J gene, D gene, CDR3 DNA, CDR3 protein. D genes are given only for firm matches. Where a row states a size, it is once, few, many or the class of an expanded clone; other rows omit it.

clone_size: once; v_call: TRBV19; j_call: TRBJ2-7; d_call: -; cdr3_nt: TGTGCCAGTAGTATTCGGGACGTTGGGCGGGTCAGCGAGCAGTACTTC; cdr3_aa: CASSIRDVGRVSEQYF
clone_size: few; v_call: TRBV9; j_call: TRBJ2-7; d_call: -; cdr3_nt: TGTGCCAGCAGCGCCTGGAGGCAGTTCTCCTACGAGCAGTACTTC; cdr3_aa: CASSAWRQFSYEQYF
clone_size: -; v_call: TRBV7-9; j_call: TRBJ1-5; d_call: -; cdr3_nt: TGTGCCAGCAGCCAGGAGACATATCCCTATCAGCCCCAGCATTTT; cdr3_aa: CASSQETYPYQPQHF
clone_size: many; v_call: TRBV24-1; j_call: TRBJ1-2; d_call: -; cdr3_nt: TGTGCCACCAGTGATTCAAGACTTATGGGCTACACCTTC; cdr3_aa: CATSDSRLMGYTF
clone_size: -; v_call: TRBV20-1; j_call: TRBJ2-2; d_call: -; cdr3_nt: TGCAGTGCTCAGTCAGGGTCGACCACCGGGGAGCTGTTTTTT; cdr3_aa: CSAQSGSTTGELFF
clone_size: many; v_call: TRBV25-1; j_call: TRBJ1-4; d_call: -; cdr3_nt: TGTGCCAGCAGTTGGGCCGCAACTAATGAAAAACTGTTTTTT; cdr3_aa: CASSWAATNEKLFF
clone_size: many; v_call: TRBV20-1; j_call: TRBJ2-7; d_call: TRBD2; cdr3_nt: TGCAGTGCTAGCCCTAGCGGGGGCTACGAGCAGTACTTC; cdr3_aa: CSASPSGGYEQYF
clone_size: -; v_call: TRBV20-1; j_call: TRBJ2-7; d_call: -; cdr3_nt: TGCAGTGCCCCGACCCAACTCGGCGGACCCTCCTACGAGCAGTACTTC; cdr3_aa: CSAPTQLGGPSYEQYF
clone_size: -; v_call: TRBV20-1; j_call: TRBJ2-7; d_call: TRBD1; cdr3_nt: TGCAGTGCTAGGCCGGGACAGACCTACGAGCAGTACTTC; cdr3_aa: CSARPGQTYEQYF
clone_size: -; v_call: TRBV19; j_call: TRBJ1-5; d_call: -; cdr3_nt: TGTGCCAGTAGTACCCGACAGAGCAATCGGCCCCAGCATTTT; cdr3_aa: CASSTRQSNRPQHF